Below are 2 T cell receptor beta chains sequenced from a single sample in a study of T-cell memory formation after mild COVID-19. TCRdb ran MiXCR on the 5' RACE reads and lists one entry per CDR3 protein. In the table there are roughly 350,000 distinct CDR3 sequences, under 30% of which are singletons. Sequencing used PBMCs or a T cell subset sorted from them (not recorded which). These receptors all come from an adult woman who had mild COVID-19 (a few samples of this study predate the infection). Cell type and time point are not known.

The chain has TRBV12-3 or TRBV12-4 and TRBJ1-1; 7 bases are a match to TRBD1. With V trimmed by 5 bases and J by 5 bases, 8 bases remained unmatched. The CDR3 length is 14 residues. This CDR3 reads CASSITGVWTEAFF. The CDR3 nucleotides are TGTGCCAGCAGTATCACAGGGGTGTGGACTGAAGCTTTCTTT.

The rearrangement links TRBV24-1 to TRBJ2-2, with D perhaps TRBD1 (5 bases). The CDR3 sequence is 15 residues long. V lost 4 bases and J 0 bases, leaving 8 bases between the germline ends. Germline V gene lookup returns CDR1 KGHDR and CDR2 SFDVKD. CDR3 coding DNA: TGTGCCACCAGTGACGTGACAGCGAACACCGGGGAGCTGTTTTTT. It translates to CATSDVTANTGELFF.